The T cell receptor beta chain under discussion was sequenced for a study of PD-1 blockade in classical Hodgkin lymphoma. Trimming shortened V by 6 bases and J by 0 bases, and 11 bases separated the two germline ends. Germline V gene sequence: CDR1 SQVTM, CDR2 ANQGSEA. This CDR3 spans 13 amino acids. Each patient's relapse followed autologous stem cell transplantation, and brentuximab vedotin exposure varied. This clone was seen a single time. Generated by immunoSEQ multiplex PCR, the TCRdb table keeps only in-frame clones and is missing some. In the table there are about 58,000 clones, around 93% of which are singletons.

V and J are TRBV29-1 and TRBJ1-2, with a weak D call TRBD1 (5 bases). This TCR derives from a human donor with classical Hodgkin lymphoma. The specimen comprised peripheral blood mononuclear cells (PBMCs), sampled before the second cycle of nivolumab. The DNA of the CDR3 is TGCAGCGTGGACGAGACAGCTAACTATGGCTACACCTTC. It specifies CSVDETANYGYTF.